The 2 T cell receptor beta chains listed next were all sequenced from one sample in a study of cytomegalovirus exposure and HLA in healthy donors (dated by TCRdb to between 2016 and 2019). The protocol used for the library was the immunoSEQ multiplex PCR assay. For the multiplex PCR, a mixture combining 60 forward primers for TCR Vbeta segments and 13 reverse primers for TCR Jbeta segments was used. TCRdb mirrors the immuneACCESS table, restricted to in-frame sequences. Some clones are absent from its copies; in checked studies, under half trace to an unresolved V gene, and the reason for the others is unknown. The sample table records about 220,000 clones; about 80% of these occur just once. The ten top clones hold under 0.8% of the sample. What was sequenced was PBMCs. These receptors were taken from a man aged 18 to 30 in good health and CMV-seronegative.

The chain couples TRBV6-1 to TRBJ2-1; 8 bases are a match to TRBD1. The CDR3 has 17 residues. Germline V gives CDR1 MNHNS, CDR2 SASEGT. Germline trimming cut 8 bases from V and 0 bases from J; bases unmatched to any gene: 12. CDR3 sequence reads: CASGGTGTLSSYNEQFF. CDR3 sequence (DNA): TGTGCCAGCGGTGGGACAGGTACTCTCAGCTCCTACAATGAGCAGTTCTTC.

This chain connects TRBV15 to TRBJ1-1; D possibly corresponds to TRBD1 (5 bases). Germline V gene sequence: CDR1 LNHNV, CDR2 YYDKDF (reference sequence). The CDR3 consists of 14 residues. The V end lost 0 bases, the J end lost 4 bases, and 9 bases lay between the germline ends. The CDR3 sequence is CATSRDGGSTEAFF. CDR3 nucleotide sequence: TGTGCCACCAGCAGAGATGGGGGGAGCACTGAAGCTTTCTTT.